These 15 T cell receptor beta chains came from one sample sequenced in a study of low-dose radiotherapy and immunotherapy resistance in tumors. TRAV- and TRBV-specific primers, spanning alpha and beta chains, primed first-strand cDNA. The authors ran around 18 PCR cycles to amplify TCRs with a constant-region primer and V-primer adapter. One entry per CDR3 protein, called by TCRdb with MiXCR from the reads. Of tens of thousands of distinct CDR3 sequences listed, under 25% are singletons. Sample time point: after trial treatment. The treatment denotes: LDRT plus nivolumab, ipilimumab, low-dose cyclophosphamide and aspirin (RACIN trial). Source: PBMCs, taken after low-dose radiotherapy plus immunotherapy. These receptors all stem from a female donor with ovarian cancer.

Many counts were recorded for this clonotype. The rearrangement uses TRBV3-1 and TRBJ2-4; D is unresolved. The CDR3 extends over 15 amino acids. The V end was cut by 1 base, the J end by 2 bases, with 9 bases between. From germline, CDR1 is LGHDT and CDR2 YNNKEL (reference sequence). The CDR3 bases are TGTGCCAGCAGCCAAGTTGGAGTTTCCAAAAACATTCAGTACTTC. Its translation is CASSQVGVSKNIQYF. The whole variable domain, filled in from reference TRBV3-1 and TRBJ2-4, reads DTAVSQTPKYLVTQMGNDKSIKCEQNLGHDTMYWYKQDSKKFLKIMFSYNNKELIINETVPNRFSPKSPDKAHLNLHINSLELGDSAVYFCASSQVGVSKNIQYFGAGTRLSVL.

In this sample, this clonotype turned up many times. The chain has TRBV11-2 and TRBJ2-7; 11 bases fit TRBD1. Losses at the gene ends were 2 bases for V and 2 bases for J; bases not matched to a gene: 8. CDR3 length: 17 amino acids. Germline V CDR1 and CDR2: SGHAT, FQNNGV. In DNA, the CDR3 is TGTGCCAGCAGCTTACCCGGACAGGGGGCTTATCCCTACGAGCAGTACTTC. This sequence encodes CASSLPGQGAYPYEQYF.

This clonotype was seen only a few times. The V call is TRBV2, the J call TRBJ1-5, with unresolved D. There are 17 residues in the CDR3. Germline V CDR1 and CDR2: SNHLY, FYNNEI. V lost 3 bases to trimming and J lost 0 bases, with 15 bases between them. CDR3: CASSDFWLSNSNQPQHF. As DNA, the CDR3 is TGTGCCAGCAGTGATTTCTGGCTGTCTAATAGCAATCAGCCCCAGCATTTT. The whole variable domain, filled in from reference TRBV2 and TRBJ1-5, reads EPEVTQTPSHQVTQMGQEVILRCVPISNHLYFYWYRQILGQKVEFLVSFYNNEISEKSEIFDDQFSVERPDGSNFTLKIRSTKLEDSAMYFCASSDFWLSNSNQPQHFGDGTRLSIL.

The gene calls are TRBV5-1 and TRBJ2-7; perhaps TRBD2 as D (5 bases). CDR3 size: 13 residues. Germline assignment: CDR1 SGHRS and CDR2 YFSETQ. V was clipped by 2 bases and J by 2 bases, with 8 bases between them. CDR3 amino acids: CASSFERTYEQYF. In DNA form, the CDR3 reads TGCGCCAGCAGCTTCGAGCGGACCTACGAGCAGTACTTC. The full variable domain, rest sourced from reference TRBV5-1 and TRBJ2-7, is KAGVTQTPRYLIKTRGQQVTLSCSPISGHRSVSWYQQTPGQGLQFLFEYFSETQRNKGNFPGRFSGRQFSNSRSEMNVSTLELGDSALYLCASSFERTYEQYFGPGTRLTVT.

This clonotype appeared many times. In DNA form, the CDR3 reads TGTGCCTGGAGGGAAAGTTCCACCTACGAGCAGTACTTC. As protein: CAWRESSTYEQYF. The chain combines TRBV30 with TRBJ2-7; D not resolved. This CDR3 has 13 amino acids. With 3 bases removed from V and 2 bases from J, the gap between germline ends came to 11 bases. Germline-derived CDR1 and CDR2 are GTSNPN and SVGIG (reference sequence).

Comments on this clonotype: The DNA is omitted, as the CDR3 cannot be located on it reliably, and the CDR3 follows TCRdb's listing. The gene calls are TRBV27 and TRBJ2-2; the table gives TRBD1 as D, unverified against the DNA. The CDR3 length equals 16 residues, ends included. Looked up from germline, CDR1 is MNHEY and CDR2 is SMNVEV (reference sequence). The chain's CDR3 is CASSFAGARTGELFFF.

There are many counts of this clonotype. J is TRBJ2-3 and V is TRBV10-2; no reliable D call. The length of the CDR3 is 13 residues. The ends were cut back, 3 bases at V and 2 bases at J, with 6 bases in the middle. In germline, CDR1 is WSHSY, CDR2 SAAADI. The CDR3 DNA is TGCGCCAGCAGTGAAATTTACACAGATACGCAGTATTTT. Its translation is CASSEIYTDTQYF.

This clonotype was counted at least ten times. The V gene is TRBV20-1, the J gene TRBJ2-3; 8 nucleotides line up with TRBD2. The CDR3 is made up of 15 amino acids. CDR1 is DFQATT, CDR2 SNEGSKA, per germline (reference sequence). V shed 5 bases and J 7 bases; nucleotides not matched to a gene: 14. Written as DNA, the CDR3 is TGCAGTGCTCTACAGGACAGCCCGGGGGGGAATACGCAGTATTTT. Protein: CSALQDSPGGNTQYF.

This clonotype was counted ten times or more. This chain joins TRBV28 and TRBJ1-4; 8 nucleotides line up with TRBD1. V shed 6 bases, J shed 8 bases, and the junction held 5 bases outside the gene matches. CDR1 and CDR2 (germline): MDHEN, SYDVKM. The CDR3 runs to 13 residues. The DNA for the CDR3 is TGTGCCAGCAGGAACAGGGGGTTGGAAAAACTGTTTTTT. This gives the protein CASRNRGLEKLFF. Filled out from reference TRBV28 and TRBJ1-4, the complete variable domain reads DVKVTQSSRYLVKRTGEKVFLECVQDMDHENMFWYRQDPGLGLRLIYFSYDVKMKEKGDIPEGYSVSREKKERFSLILESASTNQTSMYLCASRNRGLEKLFFGSGTQLSVL.

This clonotype was seen ten or more times. The V and J genes are TRBV23-1 and TRBJ2-1, with 12 bases lining up with TRBD2. TRBV23-1 is noted as an ORF with a role that remains uncertain. This CDR3 has 17 residues. Trimming took 7 bases from V and 3 from J; bases not matched to a gene: 10. CDR3 sequence: CASTGLAGGPFYNEQFF. The CDR3 DNA is TGCGCCAGCACCGGGCTAGCGGGAGGGCCTTTCTACAATGAGCAGTTCTTC.

This clonotype was detected many times. This chain uses TRBV5-1 with TRBJ2-2; perhaps D is TRBD1 or TRBD2 (5 bases each). CDR1 SGHRS and CDR2 YFSETQ come from the germline V gene. The V gene lost 0 bases and the J gene lost 6 bases, with 15 bases spanning the gap. This CDR3 has 16 amino acids. In DNA form, the CDR3 reads TGCGCCAGCAGCTTGGCCGCGCGTCGGGGACCCGGGGAGCTGTTTTTT. This encodes CASSLAARRGPGELFF.

The chain links TRBV5-6 to TRBJ2-1, with 10 bases fitting TRBD2. The CDR3 totals 16 residues. V lost 3 bases, J lost 0 bases, and 3 bases stayed unmatched. Per germline, CDR1 SGHDT and CDR2 YYEEEE. The CDR3 coding sequence is TGTGCCAGCAGCTCTCGACTAGCGGGCTCCTACAATGAGCAGTTCTTC. Residues: CASSSRLAGSYNEQFF.

For this clonotype: This probably arose from a read error, given a far larger clone one base away. This chain uses TRBV14 with TRBJ2-1; D is perhaps TRBD1 (6 bases). V was clipped by 4 bases and J by 10 bases, with 17 bases between them. Germline CDR1 and CDR2: SGHDN and FVKESK. The CDR3 loop spans 14 amino acids. The DNA for the CDR3 is TGTGCCAGCAGCCCGCAGGGGATCTCCTACGAGCAGTTCTTC. Its protein product is CASSPQGISYEQFF.

This clonotype showed up many times. The genes are TRBV7-2 and TRBJ2-5, with 11 bases lining up with TRBD2. Germline CDR1 reads SGHTA; CDR2 reads FQGNSA. The CDR3 sequence is 16 residues long. V lost 5 bases to trimming and J lost 1 base; unmatched junction nucleotides: 6. The CDR3, as DNA: TGTGCCAGCAGCATTTGGACTAGCGGGCCCCAAGAGACCCAGTACTTC. It encodes CASSIWTSGPQETQYF.

This clonotype was recorded many times. This chain joins TRBV5-1 and TRBJ1-5; D possibly corresponds to TRBD1 (6 bases). This CDR3 contains 14 residues. Germline-derived CDR1 and CDR2 are SGHRS and YFSETQ. V dropped 4 bases and J dropped 4 bases, with 12 bases sitting between them. The CDR3 is CASSPGQPNQPQHF. CDR3 nucleotide sequence: TGCGCCAGCAGCCCAGGACAGCCAAATCAGCCCCAGCATTTT. The entire variable domain, with the rest obtained from reference TRBV5-1 and TRBJ1-5, is as follows: KAGVTQTPRYLIKTRGQQVTLSCSPISGHRSVSWYQQTPGQGLQFLFEYFSETQRNKGNFPGRFSGRQFSNSRSEMNVSTLELGDSALYLCASSPGQPNQPQHFGDGTRLSIL.